These 31 T cell receptor beta chains share one sample of origin, sequenced in a study of vaccination and CD4 T cells after COVID-19 (dated by TCRdb to between 2021 and 2024). Libraries came from PCR. Sequenced on an Illumina iSeq 100. DNA from cultured CD4+ T cells underwent TCR sequencing with the Oncomine TCR Beta short-read assay at the Johns Hopkins FTIC core. TCRdb itself trimmed the public reads at Q25 with fastp, ran MiXCR and retained productive beta chains. All rows with the same CDR3 protein become a single entry with the most common DNA and genes. The table for this sample lists nearly 25,000 distinct CDR3 sequences; about 60% of them were counted only once. The ten largest clones add up to 7% to 9.5% of the sample. These receptors have no identified antigens. The treatment or condition label of this sample denotes: approximately nine-day PBMC culture with coronavirus spike peptide pools or control peptides (ViraFEST assay).

Source material: CD4+ T cells from blood, cultured in vitro. All receptors derive from a human donor who had recovered from COVID-19.

This clonotype came up a few times. The chain uses TRBV20-1 and TRBJ2-3; 11 bases agree with TRBD1. Per the germline V gene, CDR1 is DFQATT and CDR2 is SNEGSKA (reference sequence). Trimming cost V 1 base and J 10 bases; bases outside gene matches: 4. The CDR3 runs 13 residues. CDR3 residues: CSARAPGQGAQYF. In DNA form, the CDR3 reads TGCAGTGCTAGAGCTCCGGGACAGGGGGCGCAGTATTTT.

This rearrangement joins TRBV6-1 to TRBJ2-5; the D gene is possibly TRBD1 (5 bases). Trimming stripped 3 bases from V and 3 bases from J, with 5 bases between. The length of the CDR3 is 12 residues. Germline-derived CDR1 and CDR2 are MNHNS and SASEGT. CDR3 nucleotides: TGTGCCAGCAGTGACAGGGAAGAGACCCAGTACTTC. It specifies CASSDREETQYF.

This chain joins TRBV6-5 and TRBJ1-1; no reliable D call. Trimming stripped 2 bases from V and 4 bases from J, with 8 bases between. The CDR3 length is 13 residues. The V gene's germline CDR1 is MNHEY and CDR2 SVGAGI. CDR3 residues: CASSYLGGTEAFF. The CDR3 DNA reads TGTGCCAGCAGTTACCTGGGCGGCACTGAAGCTTTCTTT.

The chain's CDR3 is CASSLNRDEKLFF. The CDR3 coding sequence is TGTGCCAGCAGCCTGAACAGGGATGAAAAACTGTTTTTT. The chain is built from TRBV2 and TRBJ1-4; D is perhaps TRBD1 (6 bases). This CDR3 is 13 amino acids long. V was cut by 6 bases and J by 6 bases, with 11 bases left in between. Germline V gene sequence: CDR1 SNHLY, CDR2 FYNNEI.

The chain links TRBV27 to TRBJ2-3; TRBD2 aligns across 12 bases. Looked up from germline, CDR1 is MNHEY and CDR2 is SMNVEV (reference sequence). The V and J ends lost 6 bases and 4 bases, in that order; junction bases with no gene match: 11. The CDR3 totals 17 residues. In DNA, the CDR3 is TGTGCCAGCAGCCCCATGGGACTAGCGGGTCGGCCAGATACGCAGTATTTT. The encoded protein is CASSPMGLAGRPDTQYF.

The genes are TRBV7-9 and TRBJ2-1, with 13 bases that match TRBD2. The length of the CDR3 is 18 residues. With 5 bases clipped from V and 1 base from J, the junction kept 8 bases outside the gene matches. Germline V CDR1 and CDR2: SEHNR, FQNEAQ (reference sequence). DNA for the CDR3: TGTGCCAGCAGCGGTACTAGCGGGAGGGCCCCTTCCTACAATGAGCAGTTCTTC. Its translation is CASSGTSGRAPSYNEQFF.

The V gene is TRBV6-1, the J gene TRBJ2-7; 10 bases fit TRBD2. V shed 6 bases and J 3 bases; nucleotides not matched to a gene: 11. CDR1 MNHNS and CDR2 SASEGT come from the germline V gene. This CDR3 is 16 amino acids long. This CDR3 reads CASRPLPGLAFYEQYF. For the CDR3, the DNA is TGTGCCAGCAGGCCTCTACCGGGACTAGCGTTCTACGAGCAGTACTTC.

The CDR3 spells CASSPPGPISGNTIYF. The CDR3 region has the DNA TGTGCCAGCAGTCCCCCCGGGCCGATCTCTGGAAACACCATATATTTT. The chain is built from TRBV28 and TRBJ1-3; D remains ambiguous. The germline V and J ends were trimmed by 5 bases and 0 bases, with 14 bases remaining between them. This CDR3 has 16 residues. Germline CDR1 MDHEN, CDR2 SYDVKM.

The V gene is TRBV6-1, the J gene TRBJ1-1, with D possibly TRBD1 on 6 matching bases. V dropped 5 bases and J dropped 1 base, with 17 bases sitting between them. This CDR3 contains 16 residues. Germline CDR1 is MNHNS and CDR2 is SASEGT. In nucleotides, the CDR3 is TGTGCCAGCAGTCTAAACGAGGACAGAACGAACACTGAAGCTTTCTTT. Translating it yields CASSLNEDRTNTEAFF.

V and J are TRBV10-3 and TRBJ2-1; 7 bases fit TRBD2. This CDR3 region has 15 residues. The V gene's germline CDR1 is ENHRY and CDR2 SYGVKD. Losses at the gene ends were 4 bases for V and 9 bases for J; bases not matched to a gene: 12. This chain's CDR3 is CAISAERGATIEQFF. CDR3 coding DNA: TGTGCCATCAGTGCGGAGCGGGGTGCTACTATTGAGCAGTTCTTC.

The chain uses TRBV30 and TRBJ1-3; 7 bases are a match to TRBD1. The CDR3 is 15 amino acids. V was pared by 1 base and J by 3 bases, with 6 bases of the junction left unmatched. CDR1 and CDR2 (germline): GTSNPN, SVGIG (reference sequence). The CDR3 loop is CAWSARQGFGNTIYF. DNA of the CDR3: TGTGCCTGGAGTGCGAGACAGGGATTTGGAAACACCATATATTTT.

This clonotype was detected once. The chain employs TRBV6-2 or TRBV6-3 and TRBJ1-5, with TRBD1 identical over 8 bases. J was trimmed by 5 bases and V by 6 bases; bases with no gene match: 9. The CDR3 covers 15 residues. Germline values: CDR1 MNHEY, CDR2 SVGEGT. CDR3 nucleotide sequence: TGTGCCAGCAGCCAAACAGGGGGAACTTATCAGCCCCAGCATTTT. Amino acid sequence: CASSQTGGTYQPQHF.

This clonotype was detected a few times. The rearrangement uses TRBV15 and TRBJ1-5, with D possibly matching TRBD1 (5 bases). Germline V gives CDR1 LNHNV, CDR2 YYDKDF (reference sequence). V lost 11 bases and J 7 bases, leaving 15 bases between the germline ends. The CDR3 runs 12 residues. The DNA for the CDR3 is TGTGCCTCCGGGGGGAGAGAGCAGCCCCAGCATTTT. It is translated as CASGGREQPQHF.

This clonotype has more than one count but fewer than ten. V is TRBV11-2 and J is TRBJ1-2; D is possibly TRBD1 (5 bases). V lost 2 bases and J 3 bases, leaving 10 bases between the germline ends. CDR1 is SGHAT, CDR2 FQNNGV, per germline. There are 14 residues in the CDR3. The CDR3, as DNA: TGTGCCAGCAGCTTACAGAAGGGGTACTATGGCTACACCTTC. It codes for CASSLQKGYYGYTF.

This clonotype was detected a few times. The V call is TRBV6-2 or TRBV6-3, the J call TRBJ1-1; tentative D call: TRBD1 (6 bases). Germline V CDR1 and CDR2: MNHEY, SVGEGT. The CDR3 runs to 15 residues. The V gene lost 2 bases and the J gene lost 5 bases, with 15 bases spanning the gap. The CDR3 bases are TGTGCCAGCAGTTACGGAACAGGGAGGAGGACTGAAGCTTTCTTT. Its protein is CASSYGTGRRTEAFF.

V gene TRBV21-1 combines with J gene TRBJ2-2; TRBD2, the table's D call, lacks a check against the DNA. TRBV21-1 is described as a pseudogene. There are 16 residues in the CDR3. CDR3 residues: CASSKGGLGYTGELFF. Here the CDR3 DNA reads TGTGCCAGCAGCAAAGGAGGACTAGGCTACACCGGGGAGCTGTTTTTT.

This clonotype was detected only a few times. The chain recombines TRBV20-1 with TRBJ2-3; D is uncertain. This CDR3 region has 13 residues. CDR1 DFQATT and CDR2 SNEGSKA come from the germline V gene (reference sequence). Trimming pared 1 base from V and 0 bases from J, leaving 5 bases between. The CDR3 DNA reads TGCAGTGCTAGAGGTCCTAGCACAGATACGCAGTATTTT. Translated, it gives CSARGPSTDTQYF.

The V call is TRBV20-1, the J call TRBJ2-3; a possible D gene is TRBD2 (5 bases). V was pared by 0 bases and J by 6 bases, with 16 bases between. The CDR3 consists of 15 residues. CDR1 and CDR2 (germline): DFQATT, SNEGSKA (reference sequence). The CDR3 loop is CSARERKRNGDTQYF. The CDR3 coding sequence is TGCAGTGCTAGAGAGAGGAAGCGGAACGGGGATACGCAGTATTTT.

V and J are TRBV24-1 and TRBJ2-5; perhaps TRBD2 as D (5 bases). Trimming took 3 bases from V and 5 from J, leaving 12 bases between them. Germline values: CDR1 KGHDR, CDR2 SFDVKD. The CDR3 is 14 residues long. The CDR3 DNA follows: TGTGCCACCAGTGATCAGCGAGGAGGTGAGACCCAGTACTTC. Encoded protein: CATSDQRGGETQYF.

In its sample, this clonotype was seen a few times. The V call is TRBV28, the J call TRBJ2-4, with a possible D match to TRBD2 (5 bases). V lost 3 bases and J 3 bases, leaving 12 bases between the germline ends. CDR3 length: 15 amino acids. The germline gives CDR1 MDHEN, CDR2 SYDVKM. The CDR3 spells CASSFLGEGKNIQYF. DNA of the CDR3: TGTGCCAGCAGTTTCCTGGGTGAGGGCAAAAACATTCAGTACTTC.

The CDR3 spells CAISESGLAGYEQYF. The CDR3 nucleotides are TGTGCCATCAGTGAGTCGGGTTTGGCGGGCTACGAGCAGTACTTC. The rearrangement joins TRBV10-3 to TRBJ2-7, with D tentatively TRBD2 (5 bases). Germline CDR1 is ENHRY and CDR2 is SYGVKD. V lost 0 bases and J 3 bases, leaving 12 bases between the germline ends. This CDR3 has 15 residues.

The rearrangement links TRBV20-1 to TRBJ2-7, with D maybe TRBD2 (6 bases). The CDR3 covers 14 residues. The germline V gene has CDR1 DFQATT and CDR2 SNEGSKA (reference sequence). Between the trimmed V and J ends, which lost 0 bases and 1 base, there was a span of 10 bases. CDR3 coding DNA: TGCAGTGCTAGAGATCCCCGGGGGTCCTACGAGCAGTACTTC. Its translation is CSARDPRGSYEQYF.

This chain connects TRBV18 to TRBJ2-5; D is tentatively TRBD1 or TRBD2 (5 bases each). Trimming shortened V by 4 bases and J by 2 bases, and 11 bases separated the two germline ends. Germline CDR1 is KGHSH and CDR2 is LQKENI. This CDR3 comprises 14 residues. The CDR3 sequence is CASSQRDGQETQYF. The CDR3 DNA is TGTGCCAGCTCACAAAGGGACGGACAAGAGACCCAGTACTTC. Supplemented by reference TRBV18 and TRBJ2-5, the full variable domain reads NAGVMQNPRHLVRRRGQEARLRCSPMKGHSHVYWYRQLPEEGLKFMVYLQKENIIDESGMPKERFSAEFPKEGPSILRIQQVVRGDSAAYFCASSQRDGQETQYFGPGTRLLVL.

There are a few counts of this clonotype. The chain carries TRBV20-1 and TRBJ1-2; TRBD1 is a possible D gene (5 bases). The length of the CDR3 is 15 residues. Trimming took off 2 bases at V and 8 bases at J, with 21 bases between the two ends. The germline V gene encodes CDR1 DFQATT and CDR2 SNEGSKA (reference sequence). The CDR3 DNA follows: TGCAGTGCTAGACGCCCAACAGGCCCAAGAGGGGGCTACACCTTC. Translating it yields CSARRPTGPRGGYTF.

The chain is built from TRBV6-1 and TRBJ1-1; D is uncertain. From germline, CDR1 is MNHNS and CDR2 SASEGT. The V end was cut by 7 bases, the J end by 2 bases, with 8 bases between. This CDR3 comprises 12 residues. The CDR3 region is CASTNPNTEAFF. CDR3 sequence (DNA): TGTGCCAGCACTAACCCCAACACTGAAGCTTTCTTT.

The chain recombines TRBV12-3 or TRBV12-4 with TRBJ1-1; D remains unclear. The V end lost 1 base, the J end lost 1 base, and 4 bases lay between the germline ends. This CDR3 contains 13 residues. CDR3 DNA sequence: TGTGCCAGCAGTTTAGGGCAGAACACTGAAGCTTTCTTT. Amino acid sequence: CASSLGQNTEAFF.

This chain links TRBV7-2 with TRBJ1-6; TRBD1 matches 7 bases. The germline gives CDR1 SGHTA, CDR2 FQGNSA. The V segment lost 1 base and the J segment 7 bases; nucleotides outside the gene matches: 4. The CDR3 runs to 15 residues. The CDR3 here is CASSLVGRGNSPLHF. The CDR3 region has the DNA TGTGCCAGCAGCTTAGTGGGCAGGGGGAATTCACCCCTCCACTTT.

This clonotype occurred once. V is TRBV5-1 and J is TRBJ2-1; unclear D gene. Per the germline V gene, CDR1 is SGHRS and CDR2 is YFSETQ. V lost 0 bases and J 8 bases, leaving 9 bases between the germline ends. This CDR3 has 13 residues. CDR3 protein: CASSLAGSYEQFF. The CDR3 DNA sequence: TGCGCCAGCAGCTTGGCTGGTAGTTATGAGCAGTTCTTC.

The chain links TRBV6-1 to TRBJ1-5; D may be TRBD1 (5 bases). V lost 3 bases and J lost 0, with 12 bases in between. Germline CDR1 and CDR2: MNHNS and SASEGT. This CDR3 contains 16 residues. Here the CDR3 reads CASSDRGLGSNQPQHF. The CDR3 nucleotides are TGTGCCAGCAGTGATCGGGGGTTGGGTAGCAATCAGCCCCAGCATTTT.

The rearrangement uses TRBV6-5 and TRBJ2-7, with 9 bases aligning to TRBD1. Trimming removed 1 base from V and 3 bases from J; junction bases left unmatched: 7. The V gene's germline CDR1 is MNHEY and CDR2 SVGAGI. CDR3 length: 16 amino acids. CDR3 loop: CASSYYLGQGGYEQYF. Written as DNA, the CDR3 is TGTGCCAGCAGTTACTATCTGGGACAGGGCGGCTACGAGCAGTACTTC.

V gene TRBV7-2 combines with J gene TRBJ1-6; D not resolved. CDR3 length equals 15 residues. Trimming took off 5 bases at V and 8 bases at J, with 16 bases between the two ends. Looked up from germline, CDR1 is SGHTA and CDR2 is FQGNSA. DNA of the CDR3: TGTGCCAGCAGCCGAGGTGGATTTGGGGATTCACCCCTCCACTTT. It encodes CASSRGGFGDSPLHF.